Shown below are 17 T cell receptor beta chains from a single sample sequenced in a study of blood T cell repertoires in COVID-19. The repertoire was sequenced with immunoSEQ multiplex PCR; TCRdb's copy has only in-frame clones and lacks some. The sample records 200,000 to 300,000 clones, 88% being singletons. The sequenced sample consisted of peripheral blood. The receptors derive from a man in his fifties or sixties who had recovered from COVID-19.

The rearrangement joins TRBV27 to TRBJ2-7, with 10 bases aligning to TRBD1. V shed 5 bases and J 11 bases; nucleotides not matched to a gene: 15. This CDR3 region has 15 residues. Germline CDR1 reads MNHEY; CDR2 reads SMNVEV (reference sequence). CDR3 in DNA: TGTGCCAGCAGTCCATGGCTCCGACAGGGGGCCGAAAAGTACTTC. This codes for CASSPWLRQGAEKYF.

This chain links TRBV2 with TRBJ1-2, with D perhaps TRBD1 (5 bases). The CDR3 extends over 16 amino acids. The ends were cut back, 6 bases at V and 8 bases at J, with 25 bases in the middle. CDR1 and CDR2 from the germline V gene are SNHLY and FYNNEI. CDR3 DNA: TGTGCCAGCAGCAAACTCCAGGGAGGGAAAGCCTGGGGCTACACCTTC. Residues: CASSKLQGGKAWGYTF.

The V gene is TRBV6-4, the J gene TRBJ2-3; TRBD1 agrees at 11 bases. V lost 2 bases to trimming and J lost 6 bases; unmatched junction nucleotides: 1. CDR3 length equals 14 residues. Germline V gene sequence: CDR1 MRHNA, CDR2 SNTAGT. The chain's CDR3 is CASSDRDRGDTQYF. DNA of the CDR3: TGTGCCAGCAGTGACCGGGACAGGGGGGATACGCAGTATTTT.

CDR3 nucleotide sequence: TGTGCCAGCCCAGGGTTCCCCATTTCAGAGACCCAGTACTTC. This sequence encodes CASPGFPISETQYF. The chain employs TRBV3-1 (or the pseudogene TRBV3-2) and TRBJ2-5; perhaps TRBD1 as D (5 bases). CDR3 size: 14 residues. V lost 8 bases and J 4 bases, leaving 17 bases between the germline ends. Germline values: CDR1 LGHDT, CDR2 YNNKEL (reference sequence).

The chain uses TRBV5-5 and TRBJ1-5; perhaps TRBD1 as D (5 bases). The CDR3 is made up of 15 amino acids. V was clipped by 1 base and J by 2 bases, with 10 bases between them. Germline CDR1 SGHKS, CDR2 YYEKEE (reference sequence). CDR3 region: CASSLLSGGNQPQHF. CDR3 coding DNA: TGTGCCAGCAGCTTGCTTTCGGGGGGCAATCAGCCCCAGCATTTT.

V usage is TRBV7-9 and J usage is TRBJ2-5; D might be TRBD1 (5 bases). The CDR3 totals 13 residues. CDR1 and CDR2 (germline): SEHNR, FQNEAQ (reference sequence). V lost 0 bases and J lost 10, with 12 bases in between. The DNA for the CDR3 is TGTGCCAGCAGCTTAGCAGGGGCCCAGGGCCAGTACTTC. This codes for CASSLAGAQGQYF.

In its sample, this clone was seen a few times. The V call is TRBV5-1, the J call TRBJ2-2; 12 bases match TRBD2. With V trimmed by 0 bases and J by 4 bases, 4 bases remained unmatched. In germline, CDR1 is SGHRS, CDR2 YFSETQ. CDR3 size: 17 residues. CDR3 residues: CASSLASGGAGTGELFF. The DNA of the CDR3 is TGCGCCAGCAGCTTGGCTAGCGGGGGGGCCGGCACCGGGGAGCTGTTTTTT.

J is TRBJ2-2 and V is TRBV6-5; D possibly corresponds to TRBD2 (6 bases). This CDR3 comprises 16 residues. From germline, CDR1 is MNHEY and CDR2 SVGAGI. Deletions cut 2 bases from V and 0 bases from J, with 10 bases between. The CDR3 loop reads CASSYGWTTNTGELFF. CDR3 nucleotides: TGTGCCAGCAGTTACGGCTGGACTACGAACACCGGGGAGCTGTTTTTT.

The chain employs TRBV9 and TRBJ2-1; 12 bases match TRBD2. The CDR3 length is 18 residues. J lost 7 bases, V lost 0 bases, and 11 bases had no gene match. The germline V gene has CDR1 SGDLS and CDR2 YYNGEE. This CDR3 is CASSVVSPLAGGVNEQFF. CDR3 DNA: TGTGCCAGCAGCGTAGTTTCCCCACTAGCGGGGGGCGTAAATGAGCAGTTCTTC.

This clone appeared a few times. This chain joins TRBV6-5 and TRBJ1-1; TRBD1 matches 7 bases. The CDR3 is made up of 13 amino acids. Germline trimming cut 4 bases from V and 4 bases from J; bases unmatched to any gene: 3. Germline V gives CDR1 MNHEY, CDR2 SVGAGI. CDR3 amino acids: CASSWRQGTEAFF. The CDR3 DNA is TGTGCCAGCAGTTGGAGACAGGGCACTGAAGCTTTCTTT.

The genes are TRBV7-2 and TRBJ2-3, with 8 positions matching TRBD1. The junction had 5 bases not matched to a gene; V was cut back by 5 bases and J by 4 bases. Looked up from germline, CDR1 is SGHTA and CDR2 is FQGNSA. The CDR3 has 14 amino acids. The CDR3 region is CASSQDRGADTQYF. The CDR3 nucleotides are TGTGCCAGCAGCCAAGACAGGGGCGCAGATACGCAGTATTTT. Filled out from reference TRBV7-2 and TRBJ2-3, the complete variable domain reads GAGVSQSPSNKVTEKGKDVELRCDPISGHTALYWYRQSLGQGLEFLIYFQGNSAPDKSGLPSDRFSAERTGGSVSTLTIQRTQQEDSAVYLCASSQDRGADTQYFGPGTRLTVL.

The chain employs TRBV19 and TRBJ1-5, with D possibly TRBD1 on 5 matching bases. CDR3 length: 18 amino acids. V lost 1 base and J lost 2, with 18 bases in between. Germline values: CDR1 LNHDA, CDR2 SQIVND (reference sequence). The CDR3 sequence: CASSIAPIGGKGNQPQHF. CDR3 coding DNA: TGTGCCAGTAGTATAGCCCCCATTGGGGGGAAAGGCAATCAGCCCCAGCATTTT. Full variable domain (outside the CDR3, taken from reference TRBV19 and TRBJ1-5): DGGITQSPKYLFRKEGQNVTLSCEQNLNHDAMYWYRQDPGQGLRLIYYSQIVNDFQKGDIAEGYSVSREKKESFPLTVTSAQKNPTAFYLCASSIAPIGGKGNQPQHFGDGTRLSIL.

The chain uses TRBV7-2 and TRBJ2-2; 10 bases line up with TRBD2. This CDR3 is 16 amino acids long. CDR1 SGHTA and CDR2 FQGNSA come from the germline V gene. J lost 7 bases, V lost 3 bases, and 8 bases had no gene match. CDR3 sequence reads: CASSLQRGGHGGELFF. The CDR3 coding sequence is TGTGCCAGCAGCTTGCAGCGGGGGGGCCACGGCGGGGAGCTGTTTTTT.

The chain links TRBV27 to TRBJ1-5; 10 positions agree with TRBD1. The CDR3 consists of 17 residues. Germline CDR1 reads MNHEY; CDR2 reads SMNVEV (reference sequence). Trimming at V came to 6 bases and at J to 1 base, leaving 9 bases not matched to a gene. CDR3 DNA: TGTGCCAGCAGCCTAGGGACAGGGGAGAGGAGCAATCAGCCCCAGCATTTT. Translating it yields CASSLGTGERSNQPQHF.

The rearrangement joins TRBV7-2 to TRBJ2-1; D gene unclear. This CDR3 is 15 amino acids long. Trimming pared 7 bases from V and 6 bases from J, leaving 19 bases between. Germline V gene data show CDR1 as SGHTA and CDR2 as FQGNSA. CDR3 nucleotides: TGTGCCAGCACCAAGATTAGTATCCCCCCCAATGAGCAGTTCTTC. It encodes CASTKISIPPNEQFF.

The V call is TRBV10-2, the J call TRBJ2-7; no clear D. Germline lookup yields CDR1 WSHSY and CDR2 SAAADI. The CDR3 extends over 14 amino acids. V lost 3 bases, J lost 1 base, and 10 bases lay in between. CDR3 sequence: CASSDGHGSYEQYF. The CDR3, as DNA: TGCGCCAGCAGTGATGGTCACGGTTCCTACGAGCAGTACTTC.

This clone occurred a few times. The genes are TRBV10-1 and TRBJ2-7; TRBD1 matches 7 bases. Germline lookup yields CDR1 WNHNN and CDR2 SYGVQD (reference sequence). This CDR3 is 13 amino acids long. V dropped 1 base and J dropped 6; count of bases not matched to a gene: 3. The CDR3 region has the DNA TGCGCCAGCAGTGAGTACAGGGGTGGCGAGCAGTACTTC. It translates to CASSEYRGGEQYF.